This passage covers 8 T cell receptor beta chains from one sample sequenced in a study of blood T cells in healthy people across ages. Combining a sample-barcoded 5' primer with a J-beta primer mix, a second PCR ran for about 7 to 11 cycles. MiXCR, applied by TCRdb to the 5' RACE reads, yields one record per CDR3 protein. The table includes about 1 million distinct CDR3 sequences, 40% to 55% detected once. The sequenced sample consisted of blood. The source is an older woman in good health.

This clonotype came up a few times. The chain joins TRBV9 to TRBJ2-6; either TRBD1 or TRBD2 may fit D (6 bases each). Trimming took off 0 bases at V and 2 bases at J, with 15 bases between the two ends. This CDR3 spans 18 amino acids. CDR1 and CDR2 (germline): SGDLS, YYNGEE. CDR3 sequence: CASSVELRGDTGANVLTF. The DNA for the CDR3 is TGTGCCAGCAGCGTAGAGTTGAGGGGGGACACTGGGGCCAACGTCCTGACTTTC.

The chain combines TRBV6-5 with TRBJ1-4; no definite D call. The CDR3 loop spans 20 amino acids. Germline assignment: CDR1 MNHEY and CDR2 SVGAGI. The V and J ends lost 2 bases and 6 bases respectively, with 28 bases between them. The CDR3 bases are TGTGCCAGCAGTTACCTCATAGTGGAGGGAAGCCAACCTAGGGATGAAAAACTGTTTTTT. This encodes CASSYLIVEGSQPRDEKLFF.

This clonotype was found a few times. The chain combines TRBV12-5 with TRBJ2-7, with 8 bases fitting TRBD2. This CDR3 has 15 amino acids. The junction had 8 bases not matched to a gene; V was cut back by 7 bases and J by 0 bases. The germline V gene has CDR1 LGHNT and CDR2 FRNRAP. In nucleotides, the CDR3 is TGTGCTAGTGTTCTGACTAGCGTCAGCTCCTACGAGCAGTACTTC. This gives the protein CASVLTSVSSYEQYF.

The chain is built from TRBV4-1 and TRBJ2-5; 8 nucleotides line up with TRBD1. With the DNA end fitting TRBJ2-1 better, the J assignment may be wrong. The CDR3 loop spans 16 amino acids. Germline CDR1 and CDR2: MGHRA and YSYEKL. CDR3 residues: CASSQDQGARQETQFF. CDR3 sequence (DNA): TGCGCCAGCAGCCAAGATCAGGGGGCGCGTCAAGAGACCCAGTTCTTC.

The chain links TRBV10-3 to TRBJ2-7, with D perhaps TRBD1 or TRBD2 (6 bases each). This CDR3 contains 15 residues. Per germline, CDR1 ENHRY and CDR2 SYGVKD. V was shortened by 6 bases and J by 2 bases, with 17 bases between the two germline ends. The CDR3 reads CAIRGEETGPYEQYF. The CDR3 region has the DNA TGTGCCATCAGGGGGGAGGAGACAGGACCCTACGAGCAGTACTTC.

The chain joins TRBV15 to TRBJ2-1; D is unresolved. Germline V gene data show CDR1 as LNHNV and CDR2 as YYDKDF (reference sequence). The CDR3 runs to 14 residues. V lost 1 base and J 8 bases, leaving 12 bases between the germline ends. The CDR3 reads CATSRARSGDEQFF. Written as DNA, the CDR3 is TGTGCCACCAGCAGAGCCCGGAGTGGTGATGAGCAGTTCTTC.

The V gene is TRBV5-1, the J gene TRBJ1-2, with 9 bases fitting TRBD1. The germline V gene encodes CDR1 SGHRS and CDR2 YFSETQ. Unmatched junction bases numbered 9, after V lost 5 bases and J lost 4 bases. This CDR3 has 15 residues. CDR3 nucleotides: TGCGCCAGCAGTGATTGGACAGGGGAGGGCTATGGCTACACCTTC. Translating gives CASSDWTGEGYGYTF.

This clonotype was counted a few times. The chain carries TRBV11-2 and TRBJ2-2; weak D call: TRBD2 (5 bases). Germline V CDR1 and CDR2: SGHAT, FQNNGV. The CDR3 consists of 17 residues. V was clipped by 1 base and J by 6 bases, with 18 bases between them. CDR3: CASSLVGQATRAGELFF. CDR3 DNA sequence: TGTGCCAGCAGCTTAGTTGGGCAGGCCACGAGGGCCGGGGAGCTGTTTTTT.